Below are 6 T cell receptor beta chains sequenced from a single sample in a study of human T cells and chemical hapten exposure. Time point defined: pre-sensitization, week 0. Treatment described: therapeutic diphenylcyclopropenone sensitization with weekly scalp DPC. One entry per CDR3 protein, called by TCRdb with MiXCR from the RACE reads. The data contain approximately 370,000 distinct CDR3 sequences, approximately 5.8% of them seen just once; the ten biggest clones take up around 8%. The input for sequencing was whole blood, taken in connection with sensitization to the hapten diphenylcyclopropenone (DPC). These receptors came from a woman aged 18-29 years with alopecia areata. Some clones in this sample may be carry-over from other donors' samples.

Note on this clonotype: A much larger clone lies one base from this, so it may be a read error. The V gene is TRBV13, the J gene TRBJ2-2; perhaps D is TRBD1 or TRBD2 (6 bases each). This CDR3 region has 15 residues. Germline V lookup: CDR1 PRHDT, CDR2 FYEKMQ (reference sequence). The CDR3 sequence: CASSFWGANTGELSF. The CDR3 DNA sequence: TGTGCCAGCAGCTTTTGGGGGGCGAACACCGGGGAGCTGTCTTTT.

This rearrangement joins TRBV6-5 to TRBJ1-1; 7 bases agree with TRBD1. The V segment lost 4 bases and the J segment 3 bases; nucleotides outside the gene matches: 14. The CDR3 runs to 17 residues. Germline loops: CDR1 MNHEY, CDR2 SVGAGI. CDR3 sequence: CASSSSDRAHVDTEAFF. CDR3 DNA sequence: TGTGCCAGCAGTTCCTCCGACAGGGCCCACGTGGACACTGAAGCTTTCTTT.

This clonotype was recorded a few times. This chain joins TRBV5-4 and TRBJ1-4, with a tentative D call TRBD1 (6 bases). The CDR3 contains 16 residues. Trimming stripped 3 bases from V and 7 bases from J, with 19 bases between. CDR1 is SGHNT and CDR2 is YYREEE in the germline V gene (reference sequence). Here the CDR3 DNA reads TGTGCCAGCAGCTCCCAATCAACAGGGATGGGTGAAAAACTGTTTTTT. Encoded protein: CASSSQSTGMGEKLFF.

This chain links TRBV7-8 with TRBJ2-5; the match to TRBD1 covers 8 bases. The CDR3 totals 15 residues. Germline V gene sequence: CDR1 SGHVS, CDR2 FQNEAQ. The V gene end was trimmed by 1 base and the J gene end by 3 bases; junction bases not matched to a gene: 4. This CDR3 reads CASSLELDREETQYF. CDR3 sequence (DNA): TGTGCCAGCAGCTTAGAATTGGACAGGGAAGAGACCCAGTACTTC.

CDR3 in DNA: TGTGCCAGCAGCTCCCCCAAGGGGGTGAGGGAAAAACTGTTTTTT. It codes for CASSSPKGVREKLFF. The chain is built from TRBV7-9 and TRBJ1-4; perhaps TRBD1 as D (6 bases). Germline CDR1 reads SEHNR; CDR2 reads FQNEAQ (reference sequence). Trimming removed 4 bases at V and 8 bases at J, with 17 bases between. The CDR3 length is 15 residues.

This clonotype was observed many times. This chain joins TRBV6-5 and TRBJ2-7, with D possibly being TRBD1 (5 bases). The CDR3 spans 14 residues. V lost 6 bases to trimming and J lost 5 bases, with 17 bases between them. Germline CDR1 is MNHEY and CDR2 is SVGAGI. The CDR3 DNA reads TGTGCCAGCAGCCGGACAAGGGCTAACCACGAGCAGTACTTC. Translated, it gives CASSRTRANHEQYF.